This TCR beta chain was obtained from a study of cytomegalovirus exposure and HLA in healthy donors. About the study: The study placed 70% to 90% of its 398 genotyped donors in the Caucasian-associated ancestry cluster.

PCR was performed using 60 Vbeta and 13 Jbeta primers. Assay used: immunoSEQ multiplex PCR; TCRdb lists only in-frame clones, some missing. The data show approximately 150,000 clones, about 79% seen once. The TCR was taken from a woman aged 25 to 39 in good health and CMV-seronegative. Sequencing input: PBMCs.

The CDR3 region is CASSDSTGGSPDTQYF. CDR3 DNA: TGTGCCAGCAGTGACTCGACAGGGGGCAGTCCAGATACGCAGTATTTT. The rearrangement uses TRBV6-4 and TRBJ2-3; 10 bases line up with TRBD1. The CDR3 has 16 amino acids. Germline V CDR1 and CDR2: MRHNA, SNTAGT. V shed 0 bases, J shed 4 bases, and the junction held 4 bases outside the gene matches.